The 2 T cell receptor beta chains below all came from one sample that was sequenced in a study of identical twins. From the 5' RACE reads, TCRdb called clonotypes with MiXCR, one entry per CDR3 protein. This table holds roughly 470,000 distinct CDR3 sequences, more than 13% found once. These sequences were also reported in another study, on yellow fever vaccine responses in identical twins.

Material: CD4+ T cells sorted from blood. The receptors stem from a woman aged 18-29 years in good health.

V and J are TRBV12-3 or TRBV12-4 and TRBJ1-1; 11 nucleotides agree with TRBD1. The V gene end was trimmed by 6 bases and the J gene end by 4 bases; junction bases not matched to a gene: 7. This CDR3 is 15 amino acids long. CDR3 in amino acids: CASRWTGGAVTEAFF. The CDR3 DNA is TGTGCCAGCAGATGGACAGGGGGCGCAGTCACTGAAGCTTTCTTT.

This clonotype was detected only a few times. The CDR3 DNA is TGCAGTTGTACTAGCCCCAGGCAAAAGGGCACCGGGGAGCTGTTTTTT. Translating gives CSCTSPRQKGTGELFF. The chain uses TRBV20-1 and TRBJ2-2; TRBD2 might be the D (6 bases). Germline lookup yields CDR1 DFQATT and CDR2 SNEGSKA (reference sequence). The V end was cut by 8 bases, the J end by 4 bases, with 23 bases between. The CDR3 contains 16 residues.